This T cell receptor beta chain is from a study of blood T cell repertoires in COVID-19 (dated by TCRdb to the early 2020s). About the full investigation: Samples covering the acute and convalescent phases of COVID-19 were provided by collaborators in the United States, Italy and Spain. The prospective study material was composed of cDNA or gDNA derived from T cells, B-cell-depleted T cells, or PBMCs. Deeply sampled blood TCRbeta repertoires from subjects exposed to, actively infected with, or recovered from COVID-19 were included in the dataset. The repertoires were released in a freely available public database meant as a resource for research on the immune response to SARS-CoV-2. The samples were drawn from the first 160 participants of the ongoing ImmuneRACE study and from over 950 subjects provided by 6 global collaborators. Sample metadata almost always included a de-identified subject ID, COVID-19 status, age in years and sex. Where available, HLA class I and class II types were obtained from metadata supplied by the sample provider rather than from assay-based typing. What the study reported, not specific to this receptor: How much clinical and demographic metadata was included differed by source and by participant, and the metadata was provided uncurated.

Points on this clone: Its specific antigen is unknown. The record has no base qualities; no much larger clone is one base away.

TCRbeta CDR3 regions were amplified from genomic DNA using the immunoSEQ Assay, a bias-controlled multiplex PCR. Processing in the source paper ran as follows. Nucleated cell counts per sample were estimated from amplification of reference gene primers within the assay. Sequence reads were collapsed and filtered to measure the absolute abundance of every unique TCRbeta CDR3 rearrangement. Productive Simpson clonality was computed per sample as the square root of Simpson's diversity index over productive rearrangements. TCRdb took over this immuneACCESS table, retaining in-frame rearrangements with V and J assigned. Such tables are incomplete; in checked studies, under half of the missing clones stem from an unresolved V gene, and the remainder is unexplained. The V and J calls and clone size come from that table; D and trimming were worked out from the DNA. The sample records roughly 84,000 clones, 65% to 85% of which are singletons. The ten largest account for roughly 16% of the sample.

Collaborating institutions collected whole blood in K2EDTA tubes following their own protocols. Collaborator samples were shipped for TCRbeta analysis as frozen whole blood, isolated PBMCs, or DNA extracted from either sample type. The specimen was peripheral blood. The clonotype originates from a woman older than 75 with acute or convalescent COVID-19.

The bases are TGTGCCACCGGACAGGGTTCAGGAAACACTGAAGCTTTCTTT. Its product reads: CATGQGSGNTEAFF. The sequence is built from TRBV11-3 and TRBJ1-1; TRBD1 agrees with 8 junctional bases. From the germline V gene, CDR1 is SGHNT and CDR2 is YENEEA. The CDR3 contains 14 residues, cysteine and phenylalanine counted. Just the 42-base CDR3 DNA is kept, in frame starting at base 1. V lost 10 bases and J lost 2 bases, and the count of bases not matched to a germline gene is 9.